A selection of T cell receptor beta chains follows, all from one sample in a study of T cell responses to AZD1222 COVID-19 vaccine. TCRdb's copy holds only in-frame clones and misses some; the assay was immunoSEQ multiplex PCR. The table lists approximately 97,000 clones, approximately 90% of them singletons. The sample in question was peripheral blood, obtained on day 0 of AZD1222 vaccination. The source of these receptors is an adult in good health. CDR3s include the opening cysteine and the closing phenylalanine or tryptophan. A D gene is named only where the DNA matches it firmly. Expanded clones get a size class; other rows say once, few or many, or leave the size out.

V gene: TRBV6-4
D gene: TRBD2
clone size: .
J gene: TRBJ2-3
CDR3 protein: CASSVLAGGTDTQYF
CDR3 DNA: TGTGCCAGCAGTGTTTTAGCGGGGGGCACAGATACGCAGTATTTT

V gene: TRBV30
D gene: .
clone size: .
J gene: TRBJ1-3
CDR3 protein: CAWSATRASSGNTIYF
CDR3 DNA: TGTGCCTGGAGTGCGACTCGGGCCAGTTCTGGAAACACCATATATTTT

V gene: TRBV29-1
D gene: TRBD2
clone size: .
J gene: TRBJ2-3
CDR3 protein: CSVVLTSGGDTQYF
CDR3 DNA: TGCAGCGTTGTCCTGACTAGCGGGGGCGATACGCAGTATTTT

V gene: TRBV30
D gene: .
clone size: .
J gene: TRBJ2-1
CDR3 protein: CAWSMGTEQFF
CDR3 DNA: TGTGCCTGGAGTATGGGGACTGAGCAGTTCTTC

V gene: TRBV9
D gene: TRBD1
clone size: .
J gene: TRBJ1-2
CDR3 protein: CASSVTGGREVFGYTF
CDR3 DNA: TGTGCCAGCAGCGTGACAGGGGGACGGGAGGTTTTTGGCTACACCTTC

V gene: TRBV9
D gene: TRBD2
clone size: .
J gene: TRBJ2-7
CDR3 protein: CASSASGSHYEQYF
CDR3 DNA: TGTGCCAGCAGCGCTAGCGGGAGCCACTACGAGCAGTACTTC

V gene: TRBV5-8
D gene: TRBD1
clone size: .
J gene: TRBJ1-2
CDR3 protein: CASSPTGGHGYTF
CDR3 DNA: TGTGCCAGCAGCCCTACAGGGGGCCATGGCTACACCTTC

V gene: TRBV6-4
D gene: .
clone size: .
J gene: TRBJ1-6
CDR3 protein: CASPFASLDNSPLHF
CDR3 DNA: TGTGCCAGCCCCTTTGCGAGCCTAGATAATTCACCCCTCCACTTT

V gene: TRBV6-2/TRBV6-3
D gene: .
clone size: .
J gene: TRBJ1-5
CDR3 protein: CASSPVGGSGNQPQHF
CDR3 DNA: TGTGCCAGCAGTCCCGTTGGGGGTTCGGGCAATCAGCCCCAGCATTTT

V gene: TRBV5-1
D gene: TRBD2
clone size: .
J gene: TRBJ2-1
CDR3 protein: CASSLGTVGLASRIDEQFF
CDR3 DNA: TGCGCCAGCAGCTTGGGGACCGTGGGACTAGCTTCGCGGATCGATGAGCAGTTCTTC

V gene: TRBV18
D gene: .
clone size: .
J gene: TRBJ1-1
CDR3 protein: CASSPGNTGTEAFF
CDR3 DNA: TGTGCCAGCTCACCTGGCAATACGGGCACTGAAGCTTTCTTT

V gene: TRBV11-3
D gene: TRBD2
clone size: .
J gene: TRBJ2-1
CDR3 protein: CASSFASGGGSYNEQFF
CDR3 DNA: TGTGCCAGCAGCTTCGCTAGCGGGGGGGGATCCTACAATGAGCAGTTCTTC

V gene: TRBV6-5
D gene: TRBD1
clone size: once
J gene: TRBJ1-1
CDR3 protein: CASRDPGQGVTEAFF
CDR3 DNA: TGTGCCAGCAGGGACCCGGGACAGGGGGTCACTGAAGCTTTCTTT

V gene: TRBV14
D gene: .
clone size: .
J gene: TRBJ1-6
CDR3 protein: CASSQDGGPLHF
CDR3 DNA: TGTGCCAGCAGCCAAGACGGCGGACCCCTCCACTTT

V gene: TRBV5-4
D gene: TRBD1
clone size: .
J gene: TRBJ1-2
CDR3 protein: CASSQDRGWSYGYTF
CDR3 DNA: TGTGCCAGCAGCCAGGACAGGGGGTGGTCCTATGGCTACACCTTC

V gene: TRBV14
D gene: .
clone size: once
J gene: TRBJ1-6
CDR3 protein: CASSHQKPYSYNSPLHF
CDR3 DNA: TGTGCCAGCAGCCATCAGAAGCCCTACTCCTATAATTCACCCCTCCACTTT

V gene: TRBV28
D gene: .
clone size: few
J gene: TRBJ2-3
CDR3 protein: CASSPGTSRLETDTQYF
CDR3 DNA: TGTGCCAGCAGTCCGGGGACTTCCCGACTAGAAACGGATACGCAGTATTTT

V gene: TRBV9
D gene: .
clone size: .
J gene: TRBJ1-2
CDR3 protein: CASSVGGDNYGYTF
CDR3 DNA: TGTGCCAGCAGCGTAGGGGGAGATAACTATGGCTACACCTTC

V gene: TRBV7-2
D gene: TRBD2
clone size: .
J gene: TRBJ2-3
CDR3 protein: CASSPSRTSEIDTQYF
CDR3 DNA: TGTGCCAGCAGCCCCTCCCGGACTAGCGAAATAGATACGCAGTATTTT

V gene: TRBV10-3
D gene: .
clone size: .
J gene: TRBJ2-7
CDR3 protein: CAIRRGGEGEQYF
CDR3 DNA: TGTGCCATCAGGAGAGGCGGGGAAGGGGAGCAGTACTTC

V gene: TRBV11-3
D gene: TRBD1
clone size: .
J gene: TRBJ1-5
CDR3 protein: CASYPRGDRGLPYSNQPQHF
CDR3 DNA: TGTGCCAGCTACCCCCGAGGGGACAGGGGATTACCATATAGCAATCAGCCCCAGCATTTT

V gene: TRBV27
D gene: TRBD1
clone size: .
J gene: TRBJ2-1
CDR3 protein: CASSTGQGAYNEQFF
CDR3 DNA: TGTGCCAGCAGTACCGGACAGGGGGCTTACAATGAGCAGTTCTTC

V gene: TRBV19
D gene: TRBD1
clone size: .
J gene: TRBJ1-2
CDR3 protein: CASAVLSGTGGRGYTF
CDR3 DNA: TGTGCCAGTGCCGTGCTGTCCGGGACAGGGGGCCGTGGCTACACCTTC

V gene: TRBV5-1
D gene: .
clone size: once
J gene: TRBJ2-3
CDR3 protein: CASSLGGMRDTQYF
CDR3 DNA: TGCGCCAGCAGCTTGGGGGGGATGCGGGATACGCAGTATTTT

V gene: TRBV9
D gene: .
clone size: .
J gene: TRBJ2-2
CDR3 protein: CASSPTPQGNTGELFF
CDR3 DNA: TGTGCCAGCAGCCCAACCCCTCAGGGGAACACCGGGGAGCTGTTTTTT

V gene: TRBV28
D gene: .
clone size: once
J gene: TRBJ2-1
CDR3 protein: CASMVGDEQFF
CDR3 DNA: TGTGCCAGCATGGTAGGGGATGAGCAGTTCTTC

V gene: TRBV6-5
D gene: .
clone size: .
J gene: TRBJ1-4
CDR3 protein: CASGENREEKLFF
CDR3 DNA: TGTGCCAGCGGGGAAAACAGGGAGGAAAAACTGTTTTTT

V gene: TRBV4-1
D gene: .
clone size: .
J gene: TRBJ2-7
CDR3 protein: CASSQDAGTTYEQYF
CDR3 DNA: TGCGCCAGCAGCCAAGATGCGGGGACCACCTACGAGCAGTACTTC

V gene: TRBV9
D gene: TRBD2
clone size: .
J gene: TRBJ2-5
CDR3 protein: CASSTPLAGQETQYF
CDR3 DNA: TGTGCCAGCAGCACGCCCTTAGCGGGGCAAGAGACCCAGTACTTC